This section outlines one T cell receptor beta chain sequence together with its context. This specimen belongs to a study of blood T cell repertoires in COVID-19. Study-level background: There were acute and convalescent COVID-19 samples, and they came from the United States, Italy and Spain.

Generated by immunoSEQ multiplex PCR, the TCRdb table keeps only in-frame clones and is missing some. The sample carries approximately 490,000 clones, about nine tenths recorded once. Enrollees, about 18 to 100 years old, lived in approximately 25 US areas. Cohort allocation depended upon clinical history that participants reported. The germline gives CDR1 SGHKS, CDR2 YYEKEE (reference sequence). V trimming: 0 bases; J trimming: 9 bases; junction bases outside the gene matches: 7. This CDR3 is 15 amino acids long. V is TRBV5-5 and J is TRBJ2-4, with 9 bases matching TRBD1. Sequenced material: PBMCs or T cells enriched from blood (not recorded which). This receptor was identified in a woman aged 55 to 70 who had recovered from COVID-19. The CDR3 sequence: CASSLGGTGRVIQYF. In DNA, the CDR3 is TGTGCCAGCAGCTTGGGTGGGACAGGGCGCGTCATTCAGTACTTC.